This TCR beta chain originates from a study of human T cells and chemical hapten exposure. Overall study findings and caveats: Donors were affected by alopecia, so their immune reaction might vary from that of healthy individuals. Patch test score tracked positively with PT1 expanded TCR counts.

The CDR3 consists of 12 residues. CDR1 SQVTM and CDR2 ANQGSEA come from the germline V gene. Trimming took 0 bases from V and 10 from J, leaving 12 bases between them. TCRdb itself ran the RACE reads through MiXCR, one entry per CDR3 protein. Of fewer than 350,000 distinct CDR3 sequences listed, around 7.3% are singletons. Ten or more counts support this clonotype. Its antigen is not identified. Time point reported: pre-sensitization, week 0. This sample's treatment: therapeutic diphenylcyclopropenone sensitization with weekly scalp DPC. Samples of blood were obtained prior to the application of each patch test.

This receptor was taken from a young man with alopecia areata. Some clones in this sample may be carry-over from other donors' samples. Here the sequenced sample was whole blood, taken in connection with sensitization to the hapten diphenylcyclopropenone (DPC). The gene calls are TRBV29-1 and TRBJ1-1; D gene uncertain. In nucleotides, the CDR3 is TGCAGCGTTGAAGATCGAAGGCGCGGAGCTTTCTTT. It codes for CSVEDRRRGAFF. The variable domain in full, with the rest retrieved from reference TRBV29-1 and TRBJ1-1, is SAVISQKPSRDICQRGTSLTIQCQVDSQVTMMFWYRQQPGQSLTLIATANQGSEATYESGFVIDKFPISRPNLTFSTLTVSNMSPEDSSIYLCSVEDRRRGAFFGQGTRLTVV.